The source of this T cell receptor beta chain is a study of T cell repertoires in cytomegalovirus infection. Study at large: Both CMV infection and a matching HLA type were indicated by public TCR beta signatures.

Using its own MiXCR run on the reads, TCRdb lists one record per CDR3 protein. The sample records roughly 630,000 distinct CDR3 sequences, roughly 26% being singletons. This clonotype was observed a handful of times. Sequencing input: CD8+ T cells from PBMCs. The receptor was derived from a human donor in good health (CMV status not recorded). Some clones in this sample may be carry-over from other donors' samples.

This CDR3 is CSVELSTGQGNEQFF. Written as DNA, the CDR3 is TGCAGCGTTGAGCTCAGTACTGGACAGGGGAATGAGCAGTTCTTC. The gene calls are TRBV29-1 and TRBJ2-1, with TRBD1 identical over 9 bases. V was pared by 3 bases and J by 7 bases, with 10 bases of the junction left unmatched. Germline loops: CDR1 SQVTM, CDR2 ANQGSEA. The CDR3 has 15 amino acids.